The 20 T cell receptor beta chains below all came from one sample that was sequenced in a study of T cell responses to AZD1222 COVID-19 vaccine. Using immunoSEQ multiplex PCR, the repertoire was profiled, and TCRdb retains in-frame clones only, with some absent. The repertoire holds around 140,000 clones, with around 89% as singletons. The material sequenced was peripheral blood, taken on day 0 of AZD1222 vaccination. Receptors originate from an adult in good health.

The J gene is TRBJ1-1, the V gene TRBV27; D may be TRBD1 (6 bases). This CDR3 has 15 amino acids. Germline V gene lookup returns CDR1 MNHEY and CDR2 SMNVEV (reference sequence). V was pared by 6 bases and J by 8 bases, with 22 bases between. The CDR3 loop reads CASSHDMGASLEAFF. The CDR3 DNA sequence: TGTGCCAGCAGCCACGACATGGGGGCGTCTTTGGAAGCTTTCTTT.

This chain uses TRBV27 with TRBJ2-3, with D uncertain. The CDR3 runs to 16 residues. V lost 3 bases and J 1 base, leaving 14 bases between the germline ends. Germline CDR1 reads MNHEY; CDR2 reads SMNVEV (reference sequence). DNA of the CDR3: TGTGCCAGCAGTTTCCGGGCGCATTCGGGCACAGATACGCAGTATTTT. Its protein product is CASSFRAHSGTDTQYF.

V usage is TRBV20-1 and J usage is TRBJ2-3; a possible D gene is TRBD2 (6 bases). This CDR3 is 14 amino acids long. CDR1 and CDR2 from the germline V gene are DFQATT and SNEGSKA (reference sequence). Trimming removed 3 bases from V and 0 bases from J, with 10 bases in between. Here the CDR3 reads CSASRGTSTDTQYF. The DNA for the CDR3 is TGCAGTGCTAGTCGCGGGACTAGCACAGATACGCAGTATTTT.

The chain combines TRBV29-1 with TRBJ1-3; D might be TRBD1 (6 bases). Germline V gene lookup returns CDR1 SQVTM and CDR2 ANQGSEA. The CDR3 spans 13 residues. Trimming removed 6 bases at V and 4 bases at J, with 13 bases between. CDR3 DNA: TGCAGCGTCCTACAGGGAACCGGAAACACCATATATTTT. This sequence encodes CSVLQGTGNTIYF. Full variable domain (remainder filled in from reference TRBV29-1 and TRBJ1-3): SAVISQKPSRDICQRGTSLTIQCQVDSQVTMMFWYRQQPGQSLTLIATANQGSEATYESGFVIDKFPISRPNLTFSTLTVSNMSPEDSSIYLCSVLQGTGNTIYFGEGSWLTVV.

This chain uses TRBV3-1 (or the pseudogene TRBV3-2) with TRBJ1-2, with 9 positions matching TRBD1. Germline V lookup: CDR1 LGHDT, CDR2 YNNKEL (reference sequence). The CDR3 runs 13 residues. Trimming took 4 bases from V and 8 from J; bases not matched to a gene: 5. DNA of the CDR3: TGTGCCAGCAGCCCGCGGACAGGGGAAGGCTACACCTTC. Amino acids: CASSPRTGEGYTF.

This chain connects TRBV5-1 to TRBJ1-6, with 9 bases matching TRBD1. The CDR3 covers 14 residues. CDR1 and CDR2 (germline): SGHRS, YFSETQ. V dropped 9 bases and J dropped 11; count of bases not matched to a gene: 12. This CDR3 is CATSPGTGIPPLHF. The CDR3 DNA follows: TGCGCCACCAGTCCCGGGACAGGGATTCCACCCCTCCACTTT.

This clone has only one observation. V usage is TRBV6-5 and J usage is TRBJ1-5; D not certain. Trimming removed 7 bases from V and 4 bases from J, with 17 bases in between. Germline V gene data show CDR1 as MNHEY and CDR2 as SVGAGI. The CDR3 spans 15 residues. The CDR3 DNA is TGTGCCAGCATCCCAGATCGGAGTGGGAATCAGCCCCAGCATTTT. Protein: CASIPDRSGNQPQHF.

The chain is built from TRBV30 and TRBJ1-1; D may be TRBD1 (5 bases). Germline loops: CDR1 GTSNPN, CDR2 SVGIG (reference sequence). The CDR3 spans 11 residues. The V gene lost 3 bases and the J gene lost 8 bases, with 10 bases spanning the gap. This CDR3 reads CAWRSGSEAFF. The DNA for the CDR3 is TGTGCCTGGAGATCAGGGTCCGAAGCTTTCTTT.

This chain uses TRBV6-1 with TRBJ1-2; 12 positions agree with TRBD1. The CDR3 spans 17 residues. V lost 1 base to trimming and J lost 7 bases; unmatched junction nucleotides: 10. The germline V gene has CDR1 MNHNS and CDR2 SASEGT. Here the CDR3 DNA reads TGTGCCAGCAGTGAAGTGGTTTTGGGGACAGGGGGCAGTGGCTACACCTTC. It specifies CASSEVVLGTGGSGYTF.

This rearrangement joins TRBV5-1 to TRBJ2-4; weak D call: TRBD2 (5 bases). V lost 0 bases, J lost 2 bases, and 12 bases lay in between. Per the germline V gene, CDR1 is SGHRS and CDR2 is YFSETQ. The CDR3 covers 16 residues. DNA for the CDR3: TGCGCCAGCAGCTTGGGAGGGCCTCGAACCAAAAACATTCAGTACTTC. Residues: CASSLGGPRTKNIQYF.

This clone has only a few counts. One end of the junction varies from germline; a read error may be responsible. V usage is TRBV10-3 and J usage is TRBJ1-5; the D is unclear. Germline lookup yields CDR1 ENHRY and CDR2 SYGVKD. The CDR3 is made up of 11 amino acids. DNA of the CDR3: TGTGCCATCAGTGATGGACCAAGTAAATATTTT. The encoded protein is CAISDGPSKYF.

The chain carries TRBV6-1 and TRBJ1-2; TRBD1 might be the D (5 bases). Germline assignment: CDR1 MNHNS and CDR2 SASEGT. The CDR3 sequence is 15 residues long. With 2 bases removed from V and 4 bases from J, the gap between germline ends came to 14 bases. DNA of the CDR3: TGTGCCAGCAGTGAAAGGTATCGACAGCTCTATGGCTACACCTTC. Translating gives CASSERYRQLYGYTF.

This sequence joins TRBV5-1 and TRBJ2-7; 12 bases agree with TRBD2. The CDR3 loop spans 18 amino acids. V lost 0 bases, J lost 4 bases, and 11 bases stayed unmatched. The germline V gene has CDR1 SGHRS and CDR2 YFSETQ. The CDR3 nucleotides are TGCGCCAGCAGCTTGGCTTCTACTAGCGGGAGGAGTAGGTACGAGCAGTACTTC. It codes for CASSLASTSGRSRYEQYF.

The chain uses TRBV5-8 and TRBJ2-5; no clear D. The CDR3 spans 14 residues. Germline CDR1 reads SGHTS; CDR2 reads YDEGEE. V lost 2 bases and J 8 bases, leaving 16 bases between the germline ends. CDR3 in amino acids: CASSFRGSRNTQYF. The DNA for the CDR3 is TGTGCCAGCAGCTTTCGAGGAAGCAGGAATACCCAGTACTTC.

The chain couples TRBV24-1 to TRBJ1-2, with D tentatively TRBD1 (6 bases). Trimming shortened V by 4 bases and J by 5 bases, and 16 bases separated the two germline ends. CDR3 length: 15 amino acids. Germline V CDR1 and CDR2: KGHDR, SFDVKD. The CDR3: CATSDPQGTAYGYTF. The DNA of the CDR3 is TGTGCCACCAGTGACCCTCAGGGGACGGCTTATGGCTACACCTTC.

The chain uses TRBV18 and TRBJ2-1; 7 nucleotides line up with TRBD1. The CDR3 is 19 amino acids. The germline CDR1 and CDR2 sequences are KGHSH and LQKENI. The J segment lost 0 bases and the V segment lost 3 bases, leaving 14 bases of the junction unmatched. The chain's CDR3 is CASSPVGTDAQSSYNEQFF. The CDR3 DNA sequence: TGTGCCAGCTCACCTGTGGGGACAGACGCCCAGAGCTCCTACAATGAGCAGTTCTTC.

The rearrangement joins TRBV19 to TRBJ2-5; a possible D gene is TRBD1 (6 bases). Germline lookup yields CDR1 LNHDA and CDR2 SQIVND (reference sequence). The V end was cut by 3 bases, the J end by 4 bases, with 12 bases between. This CDR3 has 14 residues. The chain's CDR3 is CASSIVDSGETQYF. The CDR3 nucleotides read TGTGCCAGTAGTATCGTGGACAGTGGAGAGACCCAGTACTTC.

In this sample, this clone turned up a few times. The CDR3 sequence: CASSYSAGRTGYTF. The CDR3 region has the DNA TGTGCCAGCAGTTACTCGGCCGGCCGGACCGGCTACACCTTC. The rearrangement joins TRBV6-5 to TRBJ1-2, with unresolved D. Trimming pared 0 bases from V and 8 bases from J, leaving 13 bases between. CDR3 length equals 14 residues. In germline, CDR1 is MNHEY, CDR2 SVGAGI.

The J gene is TRBJ1-6, the V gene TRBV6-5; 10 bases line up with TRBD1. V dropped 6 bases and J dropped 9; count of bases not matched to a gene: 8. The CDR3 has 15 residues. From germline, CDR1 is MNHEY and CDR2 SVGAGI. CDR3 sequence reads: CASRTTGQGGSPLHF. DNA for the CDR3: TGTGCCAGCAGGACTACCGGACAGGGGGGTTCACCCCTCCACTTT.

The chain recombines TRBV18 with TRBJ2-7; TRBD1 aligns across 7 bases. Germline CDR1 KGHSH, CDR2 LQKENI. The V and J ends lost 1 base and 0 bases, in that order; junction bases with no gene match: 6. The CDR3 is 16 residues long. CDR3 residues: CASSPRLGTASYEQYF. The CDR3 coding sequence is TGTGCCAGCTCACCACGCCTCGGGACAGCCTCCTACGAGCAGTACTTC.